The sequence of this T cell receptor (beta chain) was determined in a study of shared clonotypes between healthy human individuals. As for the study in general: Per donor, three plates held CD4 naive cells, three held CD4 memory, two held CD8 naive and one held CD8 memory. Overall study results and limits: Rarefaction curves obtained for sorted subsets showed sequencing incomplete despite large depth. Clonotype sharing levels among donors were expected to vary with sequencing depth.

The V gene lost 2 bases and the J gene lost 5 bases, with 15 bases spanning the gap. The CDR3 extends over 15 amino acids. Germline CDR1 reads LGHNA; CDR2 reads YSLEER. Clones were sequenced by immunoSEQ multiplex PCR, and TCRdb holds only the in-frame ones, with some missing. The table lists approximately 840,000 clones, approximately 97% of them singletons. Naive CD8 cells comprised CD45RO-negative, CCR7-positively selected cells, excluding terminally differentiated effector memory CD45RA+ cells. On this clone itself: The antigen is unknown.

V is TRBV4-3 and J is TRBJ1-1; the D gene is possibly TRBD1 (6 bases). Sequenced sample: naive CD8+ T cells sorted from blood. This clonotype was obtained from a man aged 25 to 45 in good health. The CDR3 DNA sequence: TGCGCCAGCAGCCAATCGTTCAGGGGAGGGACTGAAGCTTTCTTT. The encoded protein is CASSQSFRGGTEAFF.